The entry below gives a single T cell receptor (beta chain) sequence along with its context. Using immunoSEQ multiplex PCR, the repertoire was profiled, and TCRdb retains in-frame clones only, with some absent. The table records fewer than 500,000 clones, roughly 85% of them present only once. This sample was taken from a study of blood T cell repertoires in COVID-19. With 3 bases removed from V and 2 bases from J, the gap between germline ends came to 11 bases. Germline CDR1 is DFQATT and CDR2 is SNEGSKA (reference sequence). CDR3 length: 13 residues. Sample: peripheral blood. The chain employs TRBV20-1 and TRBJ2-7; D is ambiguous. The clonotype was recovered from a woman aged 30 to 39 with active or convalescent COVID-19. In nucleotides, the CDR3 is TGCAGTGCTAGTCCATTTACAACCTACGAGCAGTACTTC. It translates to CSASPFTTYEQYF.